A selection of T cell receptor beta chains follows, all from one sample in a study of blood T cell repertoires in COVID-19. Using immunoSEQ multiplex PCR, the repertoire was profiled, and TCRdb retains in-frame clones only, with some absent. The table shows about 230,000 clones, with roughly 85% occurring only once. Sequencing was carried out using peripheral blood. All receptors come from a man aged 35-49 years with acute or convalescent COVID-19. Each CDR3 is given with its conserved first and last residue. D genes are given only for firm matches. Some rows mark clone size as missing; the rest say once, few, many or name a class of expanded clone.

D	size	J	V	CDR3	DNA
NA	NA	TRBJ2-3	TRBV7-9	CASSSNAPGHLNTDTQYF	TGTGCCAGCAGCTCAAACGCCCCGGGACACCTCAACACAGATACGCAGTATTTT
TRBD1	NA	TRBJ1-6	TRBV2	CAKTGGADSPLHF	TGTGCCAAGACAGGGGGCGCCGATTCACCCCTCCACTTT
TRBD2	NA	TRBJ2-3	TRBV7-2	CASSLWGTSGGPGSQYF	TGTGCCAGCAGCTTATGGGGGACTAGCGGGGGCCCCGGGTCGCAGTATTTT
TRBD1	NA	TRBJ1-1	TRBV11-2	CASSLVRDRGPEAFF	TGTGCCAGCAGCTTAGTGAGGGACAGGGGACCTGAAGCTTTCTTT
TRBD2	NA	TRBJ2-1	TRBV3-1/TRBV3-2	CASSPQTSGGPSSYNEQFF	TGTGCCAGCAGCCCCCAAACTAGCGGGGGCCCCAGCTCCTACAATGAGCAGTTCTTC
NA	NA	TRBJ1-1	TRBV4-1	CASSHLGQLNTEAFF	TGCGCCAGCAGCCATTTGGGACAATTGAACACTGAAGCTTTCTTT
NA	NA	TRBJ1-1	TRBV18	CASSPREGTAFF	TGTGCCAGCTCCCCCCGGGAGGGTACAGCTTTCTTT
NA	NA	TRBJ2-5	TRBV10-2	CASEGEGVAETQYF	TGCGCCAGCGAGGGGGAGGGGGTGGCAGAGACCCAGTACTTC
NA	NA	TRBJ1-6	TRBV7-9	CASSLRTGKESPLHF	TGTGCCAGCAGCTTAAGAACAGGAAAGGAATCACCCCTCCACTTT
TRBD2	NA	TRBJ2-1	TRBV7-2	CACKRGGLWEQFF	TGTGCCTGCAAGCGGGGGGGACTCTGGGAGCAGTTCTTC
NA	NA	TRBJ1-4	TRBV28	CASRDTGKVGEKLFF	TGTGCCAGCAGGGACACAGGGAAAGTGGGGGAAAAACTGTTTTTT
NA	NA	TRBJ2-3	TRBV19	CASSIDSRPGPTGDTQYF	TGTGCCAGTAGTATAGACTCGAGACCGGGCCCGACGGGGGATACGCAGTATTTT
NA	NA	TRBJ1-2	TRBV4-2	CASSQGLDRDTSYGYTF	TGTGCCAGCAGCCAAGGTTTGGACCGGGACACTTCCTATGGCTACACCTTC
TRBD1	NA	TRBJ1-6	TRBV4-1	CASSQETGGLYSPLHF	TGCGCCAGCAGCCAAGAAACAGGGGGTCTGTATTCACCCCTCCACTTT
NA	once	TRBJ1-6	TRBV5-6	CASSLGSVTRSPLHF	TGTGCCAGCAGCTTGGGTTCTGTAACCCGGTCACCCCTCCACTTT
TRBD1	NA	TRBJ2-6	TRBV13	CASMRNRGTGANVLTF	TGTGCCAGCATGAGGAACAGGGGGACTGGGGCCAACGTCCTGACTTTC
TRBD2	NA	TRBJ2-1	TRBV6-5	CASTPGLAYNEQFF	TGTGCCAGCACTCCGGGACTAGCGTACAATGAGCAGTTCTTC
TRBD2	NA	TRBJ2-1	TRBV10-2	CASSDFLRLAGGPGNEQFF	TGCGCCAGCAGTGATTTTCTGAGGTTAGCGGGGGGACCTGGCAATGAGCAGTTCTTC
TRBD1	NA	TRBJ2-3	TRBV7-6	CASSFQAGTGGDTQYF	TGTGCCAGCAGCTTCCAGGCCGGGACAGGGGGAGATACGCAGTATTTT
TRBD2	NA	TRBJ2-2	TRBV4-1	CASSQGTSGGPTGELFF	TGCGCCAGCAGCCAAGGGACTAGCGGGGGGCCCACCGGGGAGCTGTTTTTT
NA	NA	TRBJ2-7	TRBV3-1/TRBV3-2	CASSQDPAGEQYF	TGTGCCAGCAGCCAAGATCCGGCGGGGGAGCAGTACTTC
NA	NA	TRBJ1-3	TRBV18	CATTPNGVGNTIYF	TGTGCCACCACCCCCAACGGGGTGGGGAACACCATATATTTT
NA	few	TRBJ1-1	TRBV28	CASSLQNGQNTEAFF	TGTGCCAGCAGTCTACAAAACGGACAGAACACTGAAGCTTTCTTT
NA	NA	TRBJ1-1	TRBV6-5	CASRRQLNTEAFF	TGTGCCAGCAGGAGACAACTGAACACTGAAGCTTTCTTT
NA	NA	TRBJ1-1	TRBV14	CASSQSGGPRQYTEAFF	TGTGCCAGCAGCCAAAGCGGAGGGCCACGACAATACACTGAAGCTTTCTTT
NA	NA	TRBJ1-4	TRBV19	CATKGDEMRANEKLFF	TGTGCCACCAAGGGGGACGAAATGCGGGCTAATGAAAAACTGTTTTTT
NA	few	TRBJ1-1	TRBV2	CASSVIARAGAFF	TGTGCCAGCAGTGTTATAGCTCGGGCGGGAGCTTTCTTT
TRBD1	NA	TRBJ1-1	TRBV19	CASSITGAGAEAFF	TGTGCCAGTAGTATTACAGGGGCCGGGGCTGAAGCTTTCTTT
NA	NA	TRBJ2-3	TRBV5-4	CASRRSGTDTQYF	TGTGCCAGCAGGCGTAGCGGCACAGATACGCAGTATTTT
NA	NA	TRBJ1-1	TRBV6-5	CASRNTELMNTEAFF	TGTGCCAGCAGAAACACGGAGTTGATGAACACTGAAGCTTTCTTT
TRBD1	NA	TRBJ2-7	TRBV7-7	CASSTDRGNEQYF	TGTGCTAGCAGCACCGACAGGGGCAACGAGCAGTACTTC
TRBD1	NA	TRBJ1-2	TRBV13	CASSLQRQGDLVGYTF	TGTGCCAGCAGCTTACAGCGACAGGGGGACTTGGTTGGCTACACCTTC
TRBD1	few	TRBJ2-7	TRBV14	CASSPGTGYLEQYF	TGTGCCAGCAGCCCAGGGACAGGGTATCTCGAGCAGTACTTC
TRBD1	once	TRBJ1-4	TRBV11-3	CASSPGGGLGEKLFF	TGTGCCAGCAGCCCAGGAGGGGGCTTAGGAGAAAAACTGTTTTTT
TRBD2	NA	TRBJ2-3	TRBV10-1	CASSELTGTSGGAINNTQYF	TGCGCCAGCAGTGAGCTCACCGGGACTAGCGGGGGGGCCATTAATAATACGCAGTATTTT
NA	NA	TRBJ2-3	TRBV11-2	CASSFSGGKSTDTQYF	TGTGCCAGCAGCTTTAGCGGCGGGAAAAGCACAGATACGCAGTATTTT
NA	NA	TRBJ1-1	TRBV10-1	CASSESTSGGTEAFF	TGCGCCAGCAGTGAGTCGACGTCGGGGGGCACTGAAGCTTTCTTT
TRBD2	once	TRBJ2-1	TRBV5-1	CASSPTSGGSYNEQFF	TGCGCCAGCAGCCCTACTAGCGGGGGGTCCTACAATGAGCAGTTCTTC
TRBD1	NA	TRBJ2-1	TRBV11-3	CASSIGQGDVVEQFF	TGTGCCAGCAGCATTGGACAGGGGGACGTGGTTGAGCAGTTCTTC
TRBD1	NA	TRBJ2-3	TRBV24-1	CATSGTGWTDTQYF	TGTGCCACCTCCGGGACAGGGTGGACAGATACGCAGTATTTT
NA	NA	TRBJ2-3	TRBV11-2	CASSLNQGPLGDTQYF	TGTGCCAGCAGCTTAAATCAGGGTCCCTTGGGAGATACGCAGTATTTT